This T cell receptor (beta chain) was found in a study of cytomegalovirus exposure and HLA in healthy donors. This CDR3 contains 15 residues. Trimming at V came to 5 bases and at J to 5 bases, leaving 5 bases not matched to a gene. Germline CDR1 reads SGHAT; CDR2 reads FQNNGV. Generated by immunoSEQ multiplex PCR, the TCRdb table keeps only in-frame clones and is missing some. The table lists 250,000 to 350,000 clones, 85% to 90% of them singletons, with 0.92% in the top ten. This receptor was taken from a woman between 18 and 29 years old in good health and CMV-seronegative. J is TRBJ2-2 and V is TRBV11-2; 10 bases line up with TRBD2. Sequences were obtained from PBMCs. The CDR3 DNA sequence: TGTGCCAGCAGCAGCGGACTAGCGGTAACCGGGGAGCTGTTTTTT. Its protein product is CASSSGLAVTGELFF. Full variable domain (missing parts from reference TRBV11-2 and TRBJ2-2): EAGVAQSPRYKIIEKRQSVAFWCNPISGHATLYWYQQILGQGPKLLIQFQNNGVVDDSQLPKDRFSAERLKGVDSTLKIQPAKLEDSAVYLCASSSGLAVTGELFFGEGSRLTVL.